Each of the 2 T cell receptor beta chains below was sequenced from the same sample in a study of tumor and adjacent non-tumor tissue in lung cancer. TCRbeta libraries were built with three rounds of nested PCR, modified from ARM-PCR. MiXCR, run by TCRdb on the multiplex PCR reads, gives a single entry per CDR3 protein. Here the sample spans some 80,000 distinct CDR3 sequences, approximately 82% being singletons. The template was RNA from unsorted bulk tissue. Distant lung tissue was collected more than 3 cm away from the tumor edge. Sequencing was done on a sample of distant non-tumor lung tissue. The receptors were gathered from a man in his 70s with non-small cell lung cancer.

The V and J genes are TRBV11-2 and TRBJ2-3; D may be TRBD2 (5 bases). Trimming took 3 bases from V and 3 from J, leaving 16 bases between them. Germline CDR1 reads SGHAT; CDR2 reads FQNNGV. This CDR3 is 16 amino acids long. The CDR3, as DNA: TGTGCCAGCAGCTTCGGCGGGCTAGCACAAACAGATACGCAGTATTTT. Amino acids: CASSFGGLAQTDTQYF.

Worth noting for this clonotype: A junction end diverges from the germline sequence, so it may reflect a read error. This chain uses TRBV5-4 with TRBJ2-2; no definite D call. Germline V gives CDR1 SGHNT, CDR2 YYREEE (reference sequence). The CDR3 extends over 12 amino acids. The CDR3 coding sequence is TGTGCCAGCAGCTCATACACCGGTGAGCTGGTTTTT. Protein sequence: CASSSYTGELVF.